This T cell receptor (beta chain) was retrieved from a study of shared clonotypes between healthy human individuals (dated by TCRdb to 2018 to 2021). Study-wide context: Two women and a few men aged 18 to 49 years were included in the cohort. For each donor, CD4 naive and CD4 memory were each run on three plates, CD8 naive on two plates, and CD8 memory on one plate. The study deeply sequenced blood TCR repertoires of about 5 healthy adults to estimate repertoire size and the extent of clonotype sharing between individuals. Different laboratories and diverse techniques were used to prepare libraries and sequence TCR repertoires, to increase sequencing depth and limit assay-specific biases. Per donor, leukapheresis produced somewhere between about 0.9 and 10 billion PBMCs.

Broad study findings and their caveats: Pairwise subsampling indicated that sequencing depth was expected to affect the degree of clonotype sharing among donors. Even with the large sequencing depth, rarefaction of the sorted-subset datasets indicated that sequencing was incomplete. Naive subsets generally had larger estimated clonotype richness than memory subsets. Because the study included only a small number of donors, the genetic and exposure-history diversity represented was limited. Across a handful of donors, roughly 5% of naive CD4, roughly 3.5% of naive CD8, roughly 2.2% of memory CD4, and approximately 0.4% of memory CD8 clonotypes were shared. Sampling was restricted to blood, and TCR repertoires in tissues likely differ from the TCR repertoires found in blood. Higher generation probabilities were observed for clonotypes shared by all four sorted-subset donors than for non-shared clonotypes.

Using the deep immunoSEQ assay, TCR CDR3 regions were amplified from genomic DNA by multiplex PCR. Extracted genomic DNA from each cell subset was spread evenly across all wells of several immunoSEQ 96-well plates, with each plate serving as a replicate. For sorted subsets, approximately 210 ng genomic DNA, equal to 30,000 to 35,000 T cell genomes, was loaded into each replicate PCR. Purified libraries were quantified with a Qubit 3.0 fluorometer, sized on a Bioanalyzer 2100, and re-quantified with the KAPA Library Quantification kit. Every immunoSEQ 96-well plate was sequenced on a dedicated single-read 150-cycle Illumina NextSeq 550 flow cell. Per the original workflow: Because only junctional sequences without quality scores were contained in the immunoSEQ output, filtering matching that applied to full-length reads could not be performed. To assign V/J genes and CDR3, sequences were annotated using PyIR, a Python wrapper for IgBLAST v1.9, with IMGT germline references. Reads were filtered out if the reads had weak V/J assignments (E-value above 1e-6), no CDR3, stop codons, out-of-frame junctions, or ambiguous translated residues. A V3J clonotype was defined by an identical inferred V gene, J gene, and CDR3 amino acid sequence. The percentage overlap between two repertoires was calculated by dividing the number of shared unique clonotypes by the size of the smaller repertoire. RTK rarefaction, the Chao1 estimator, and Recon v2.1 estimates of unobserved clonotypes were used to assess repertoire richness. Generation probabilities were computed with OLGA for all TCRbeta clonotypes obtained by the gDNA method from four donors. In TCRdb, the immuneACCESS table is reduced to in-frame sequences with V and J assigned. These tables do not hold every clone; where another copy was compared, an unresolved V gene accounts for under half, and the others remain unexplained. V, J and clone size are taken as reported in that table, and D and trimming were inferred from the DNA itself. The sample table contains more than 2,000,000 clones; only one count was recorded for roughly 92% of them. The ten biggest clones cover roughly 0.13% of the sample.

CDR1 and CDR2, looked up from the germline V gene, are SNHLY and FYNNEI. V and J are truncated by 3 bases and 14 bases respectively, leaving an intervening sequence of 16 bases. The CDR3 covers 12 residues, taking in both the cysteine and the phenylalanine. This entry keeps only the CDR3 DNA: 36 bases, framed from base 1. Worth noting for this clone: The specificity of this receptor is unknown. Per-base quality was not reported, and no clone a single base away is much larger than it.

Donors were healthy HIV-negative adults with no recently reported acute infections or vaccinations. Every donor was a Caucasian adult living in Nashville, Tennessee, USA. Magnetic negative selection was used to enrich CD4+ T cells, after which naive cells were positively selected on CD45RA and the negative fraction became the memory subset. Blood was collected by leukapheresis, and PBMCs were isolated by Ficoll-Histopaque density gradient centrifugation and then cryopreserved in liquid nitrogen vapor phase. Purity and quantity of every magnetically sorted T cell population were checked by analytical flow cytometry. Genomic DNA was isolated from each sorted fraction and quantified by UV absorbance on a Nanodrop 2000c.

The chain was built from TRBV2 and TRBJ1-2; the D region possibly corresponds to TRBD1 (5 bases align). The sample comprised naive CD4+ T cells sorted from blood. The sample's cell subset or site, from its label and the paper: CD45RA+ positively selected. The sequence was collected from a man between 18 and 29 years old in good health. The CDR3 region has the sequence CASSERPSRGTF. The nucleotide sequence reads TGTGCCAGCAGTGAGCGGCCAAGTCGGGGGACCTTC.